This TCR beta chain was recorded in a study of OX40 agonist ivuxolimab in advanced cancers. As for the study in general: The patients received ivuxolimab by intravenous route every 2 weeks at 0.01 to 10 mg/kg. Earlier anti-PD-1, anti-PD-L1 or anti-CTLA-4 therapy was permitted; less than 50% had received some.

V gave up 3 bases and J gave up 0 bases; unmatched junction bases: 7. This CDR3 is built from 18 residues. In germline, CDR1 is SEHNR, CDR2 FQNEAQ (reference sequence). Profiled with immunoSEQ multiplex PCR; TCRdb holds only in-frame clones, not every one. The sample records tens of thousands of clones, about 89% being singletons. The V and J genes are TRBV7-9 and TRBJ1-4; 10 nucleotides line up with TRBD1. The specimen was CD4+ or CD8+ T cells sorted from blood, collected in a trial of the OX40 agonist ivuxolimab. This TCR was sampled from an adult with an advanced solid tumor such as melanoma, head and neck, liver or kidney cancer. This CDR3 reads CASSLGGQGVATNEKLFF. Here the CDR3 DNA reads TGTGCCAGCAGCTTGGGAGGACAGGGGGTTGCAACTAATGAAAAACTGTTTTTT.